The 8 T cell receptor beta chains below were found in one sample sequenced in a study of T-cell memory formation after mild COVID-19. TCRdb re-derived calls from the 5' RACE reads in MiXCR, one entry per CDR3 protein. Found here are about 160,000 distinct CDR3 sequences, about a third of them singletons; the top ten hold approximately 12%. The sample was PBMCs or a T cell subset sorted from them (not recorded which). These receptors came from an adult woman who had mild COVID-19 (a few samples of this study predate the infection). Cell type and time point are not known.

The V gene is TRBV6-1, the J gene TRBJ1-1; D is uncertain. CDR1 and CDR2 (germline): MNHNS, SASEGT. Trimming removed 6 bases from V and 4 bases from J, with 15 bases in between. CDR3 length: 14 amino acids. The CDR3 loop is CASSETRSATEAFF. CDR3 sequence (DNA): TGTGCCAGCAGCGAGACCAGGAGCGCCACTGAAGCTTTCTTT.

A few counts support this clonotype. The chain recombines TRBV7-2 with TRBJ2-1; weak D call: TRBD2 (6 bases). The germline V gene encodes CDR1 SGHTA and CDR2 FQGNSA. Trimming took 0 bases from V and 4 from J, leaving 10 bases between them. The CDR3 spans 15 residues. The CDR3 reads CASSLATGEYNEQFF. The CDR3 nucleotides are TGTGCCAGCAGCTTAGCCACGGGAGAATACAATGAGCAGTTCTTC. Together with reference TRBV7-2 and TRBJ2-1, the CDR3 gives the full variable domain: GAGVSQSPSNKVTEKGKDVELRCDPISGHTALYWYRQSLGQGLEFLIYFQGNSAPDKSGLPSDRFSAERTGGSVSTLTIQRTQQEDSAVYLCASSLATGEYNEQFFGPGTRLTVL.

This chain links TRBV30 with TRBJ1-1; 8 bases line up with TRBD1. V lost 2 bases and J lost 3; bases outside the gene matches: 17. The CDR3 is made up of 18 amino acids. Germline-derived CDR1 and CDR2 are GTSNPN and SVGIG (reference sequence). The chain's CDR3 is CAWSRQGRFLGRDTEAFF. As DNA, the CDR3 is TGTGCCTGGAGTAGACAGGGGCGATTCTTAGGACGGGACACTGAAGCTTTCTTT.

CDR3 loop: CASSRGNEQFF. The CDR3 coding sequence is TGCGCCAGCAGCCGAGGGAATGAGCAGTTCTTC. V usage is TRBV4-1 and J usage is TRBJ2-1; D possibly corresponds to TRBD2 (5 bases). This CDR3 is built from 11 residues. Trimming removed 4 bases at V and 7 bases at J, with 5 bases between. Germline V gives CDR1 MGHRA, CDR2 YSYEKL.

This clonotype was detected only a few times. The V and J genes are TRBV11-1 and TRBJ2-3, with unresolved D. Per the germline V gene, CDR1 is SGHAT and CDR2 is FQDESV (reference sequence). CDR3 length: 13 residues. V lost 4 bases and J 6 bases, leaving 11 bases between the germline ends. The CDR3 here is CASSSRMGDTQYF. As DNA, the CDR3 is TGTGCCAGCAGCTCTCGAATGGGCGATACGCAGTATTTT.

This chain links TRBV5-1 with TRBJ2-7; 7 nucleotides line up with TRBD1. CDR1 SGHRS and CDR2 YFSETQ come from the germline V gene. There are 15 residues in the CDR3. Trimming cost V 0 bases and J 3 bases; bases outside gene matches: 6. The CDR3 spells CASSLVFQGDYEQYF. The CDR3 nucleotides are TGCGCCAGCAGCTTGGTTTTCCAGGGGGACTACGAGCAGTACTTC.

The CDR3 is CASSAPGRQGSYNEQFF. The CDR3 nucleotides read TGTGCCAGCAGCGCCCCAGGGAGACAGGGCTCCTACAATGAGCAGTTCTTC. The chain links TRBV7-8 to TRBJ2-1; 7 bases agree with TRBD1. Germline V gene lookup returns CDR1 SGHVS and CDR2 FQNEAQ. The CDR3 is 17 residues long. Trimming removed 5 bases from V and 0 bases from J; junction bases left unmatched: 10.

This chain links TRBV7-6 with TRBJ2-1, with D possibly TRBD2 on 6 matching bases. The CDR3 has 13 amino acids. From germline, CDR1 is SGHVS and CDR2 FNYEAQ. V was shortened by 8 bases and J by 8 bases, with 16 bases between the two germline ends. The CDR3 loop is CASCLGGGDEQFF. CDR3 DNA sequence: TGTGCCAGCTGCCTTGGTGGCGGGGATGAGCAGTTCTTC.